Sequencing of this T cell receptor beta chain was carried out in a study of blood T cell repertoires in COVID-19. How the authors handled the data: Estimation of nucleated cell counts was performed using reference gene primer amplification. TCRdb keeps only in-frame clones here, not all; method: immunoSEQ multiplex PCR. D and trimming were read from the DNA, whereas the V and J calls and clone size are those reported in that table. The table shows 250,000 to 300,000 clones, with 80% to 90% occurring only once. J was trimmed by 0 bases and V by 7 bases; bases with no gene match: 18. The CDR3 loop spans 19 amino acids. Germline CDR1 MDHEN, CDR2 SYDVKM.

This clonotype was obtained from a man older than 75 with acute or convalescent COVID-19. The V call is TRBV28, the J call TRBJ1-5, with 7 bases that match TRBD1. The specimen was peripheral blood. The CDR3 region has the DNA TGTGCCAGCACCCCCACCCCCGGGACAGCCGACTATAGCAATCAGCCCCAGCATTTT. Its translation: CASTPTPGTADYSNQPQHF.